The 25 T cell receptor beta chains below come from one sample, sequenced in a study of blood T cell repertoires in COVID-19. Clones were sequenced by immunoSEQ multiplex PCR, and TCRdb holds only the in-frame ones, with some missing. This table holds some 200,000 clones, about 89% found once. Specimen: peripheral blood. The source is a middle-aged man with active or convalescent COVID-19.

The rearrangement uses TRBV6-5 and TRBJ2-7; no clear D. The V gene lost 2 bases and the J gene lost 1 base, with 9 bases spanning the gap. From germline, CDR1 is MNHEY and CDR2 SVGAGI. The CDR3 covers 14 residues. CDR3 amino acids: CASSYPFLSYEQYF. Written as DNA, the CDR3 is TGTGCCAGCAGTTACCCCTTCCTATCCTACGAGCAGTACTTC.

The rearrangement links TRBV27 to TRBJ1-2; D not certain. This CDR3 is built from 15 residues. V was trimmed by 0 bases and J by 6 bases, leaving 14 bases between them. Looked up from germline, CDR1 is MNHEY and CDR2 is SMNVEV (reference sequence). As DNA, the CDR3 is TGTGCCAGCAGTTTATCGAACTCCGGGGTGGATGGCTACACCTTC. As protein: CASSLSNSGVDGYTF.

This rearrangement joins TRBV6-2 or TRBV6-3 to TRBJ2-1; 7 bases are shared with TRBD1. Germline V CDR1 and CDR2: MNHEY, SVGEGT. The ends lost 6 bases at V and 5 bases at J; junction bases unmatched: 10. The CDR3 runs 15 residues. The CDR3 bases are TGTGCCAGCAGCCGGACAGGAGACCCTCACAATGAGCAGTTCTTC. This sequence encodes CASSRTGDPHNEQFF.

Here the CDR3 DNA reads TGTGCCAGTAGTACAATTAGCGGTACCTACAATGAGCAGTTCTTC. Translating gives CASSTISGTYNEQFF. The chain links TRBV19 to TRBJ2-1; D possibly corresponds to TRBD2 (6 bases). This CDR3 contains 15 residues. Trimming removed 4 bases from V and 2 bases from J, with 12 bases in between. CDR1 is LNHDA and CDR2 is SQIVND in the germline V gene (reference sequence).

J is TRBJ1-4 and V is TRBV28; tentatively, D is TRBD1 (6 bases). This CDR3 has 14 residues. Deletions cut 6 bases from V and 2 bases from J, with 10 bases between. Germline CDR1 reads MDHEN; CDR2 reads SYDVKM. The CDR3 here is CASRWGPTNEKLFF. The CDR3, as DNA: TGTGCCAGCAGATGGGGGCCGACTAATGAAAAACTGTTTTTT.

V gene TRBV4-1 combines with J gene TRBJ1-1; 8 bases are a match to TRBD1. Per germline, CDR1 MGHRA and CDR2 YSYEKL. The CDR3 is 14 residues long. V lost 4 bases and J lost 10; bases outside the gene matches: 11. The CDR3 nucleotides are TGCGCCAGCAGCCGAAGCAGGGGGCATGCCGGAGCTTTCTTT. It codes for CASSRSRGHAGAFF.

J is TRBJ2-1 and V is TRBV24-1; a weak D match, TRBD1 (6 bases). The V end was cut by 7 bases, the J end by 0 bases, with 15 bases between. CDR1 is KGHDR, CDR2 SFDVKD, per germline. The CDR3 has 16 amino acids. This CDR3 is CATSSGARGSYNEQFF. As DNA, the CDR3 is TGTGCCACCAGCTCAGGGGCGAGGGGCTCCTACAATGAGCAGTTCTTC.

V and J are TRBV9 and TRBJ1-2, with 9 bases fitting TRBD1. Germline loops: CDR1 SGDLS, CDR2 YYNGEE. J was trimmed by 7 bases and V by 1 base; bases with no gene match: 11. The CDR3 is 16 residues long. The chain's CDR3 is CASSVTSGQGPGGYTF. The CDR3, as DNA: TGTGCCAGCAGCGTAACATCGGGACAGGGCCCCGGTGGCTACACCTTC.

This clone came up a few times. This chain links TRBV5-5 with TRBJ1-2; maybe TRBD1 (5 bases). This CDR3 has 15 residues. V gave up 2 bases and J gave up 4 bases, with 15 bases separating them. CDR1 and CDR2 (germline): SGHKS, YYEKEE (reference sequence). CDR3 sequence: CASSLGGVDFYGYTF. For the CDR3, the DNA is TGTGCCAGCAGCTTAGGAGGGGTGGACTTCTATGGCTACACCTTC.

The chain recombines TRBV4-1 with TRBJ1-2, with 7 bases lining up with TRBD1. This CDR3 region has 17 residues. V trimming: 0 bases; J trimming: 1 base; junction bases outside the gene matches: 8. Looked up from germline, CDR1 is MGHRA and CDR2 is YSYEKL. The DNA for the CDR3 is TGCGCCAGCAGCCAAGATCCGGGACAGTCTCTTAACTATGGCTACACCTTC. Its protein is CASSQDPGQSLNYGYTF.

The chain joins TRBV6-5 to TRBJ1-6, with 8 bases matching TRBD1. Germline trimming cut 6 bases from V and 9 bases from J; bases unmatched to any gene: 7. The length of the CDR3 is 14 residues. CDR1 MNHEY and CDR2 SVGAGI come from the germline V gene. CDR3: CASRLQGVGSPLHF. Here the CDR3 DNA reads TGTGCCAGCAGATTACAGGGGGTCGGTTCACCCCTCCACTTT.

The J gene is TRBJ2-2, the V gene TRBV7-2; unclear D gene. The CDR3 is made up of 13 amino acids. V lost 1 base and J 6 bases, leaving 6 bases between the germline ends. Germline V gene data show CDR1 as SGHTA and CDR2 as FQGNSA. The CDR3 DNA sequence: TGTGCCAGCAGCTTAGTGGAGTCCGGGGAGCTGTTTTTT. Encoded protein: CASSLVESGELFF.

As for this clone: The sample carries other DNA sequences with the same CDR3. The gene calls are TRBV7-2 and TRBJ1-1; D unresolved. The germline V and J ends were trimmed by 6 bases and 1 base, with 9 bases remaining between them. This CDR3 has 13 amino acids. The germline V gene has CDR1 SGHTA and CDR2 FQGNSA. The CDR3 sequence is CASSFKANTEAFF. For the CDR3, the DNA is TGTGCCAGCAGTTTTAAAGCGAACACTGAAGCTTTCTTT. The full variable domain, its missing parts supplied by reference TRBV7-2 and TRBJ1-1, is GAGVSQSPSNKVTEKGKDVELRCDPISGHTALYWYRQSLGQGLEFLIYFQGNSAPDKSGLPSDRFSAERTGGSVSTLTIQRTQQEDSAVYLCASSFKANTEAFFGQGTRLTVV.

The J gene is TRBJ2-1, the V gene TRBV19; 9 nucleotides align to TRBD2. The CDR3 sequence is 19 residues long. CDR1 is LNHDA and CDR2 is SQIVND in the germline V gene (reference sequence). The J segment lost 0 bases and the V segment lost 4 bases, leaving 13 bases of the junction unmatched. The chain's CDR3 is CASSTTARGGSSSYNEQFF. The CDR3 coding sequence is TGTGCCAGTAGTACCACTGCGCGGGGGGGCTCCAGCTCCTACAATGAGCAGTTCTTC.

The CDR3 loop reads CASSRTSGANTGELFF. Here the CDR3 DNA reads TGTGCCAGCAGCCGCACTAGCGGGGCGAACACCGGGGAGCTGTTTTTT. V gene TRBV11-2 combines with J gene TRBJ2-2; 10 positions match TRBD2. The CDR3 contains 16 residues. Per germline, CDR1 SGHAT and CDR2 FQNNGV. V was pared by 5 bases and J by 0 bases, with 3 bases of the junction left unmatched.

The genes are TRBV28 and TRBJ1-2; a weak D match, TRBD1 (6 bases). Trimming shortened V by 5 bases and J by 3 bases, and 22 bases separated the two germline ends. The V gene's germline CDR1 is MDHEN and CDR2 SYDVKM. This CDR3 comprises 17 residues. Here the CDR3 DNA reads TGTGCCAGCAGTCCTGTGGGGTTGGGGGCGGCAGACTATGGCTACACCTTC. Residues: CASSPVGLGAADYGYTF.

V gene TRBV28 combines with J gene TRBJ1-5, with D uncertain. This CDR3 region has 12 residues. CDR1 is MDHEN, CDR2 SYDVKM, per germline. V was cut by 7 bases and J by 5 bases, with 9 bases left in between. This CDR3 reads CASNFGDQPQHF. The DNA of the CDR3 is TGTGCCAGCAATTTCGGGGATCAGCCCCAGCATTTT.

This CDR3 is CASSLRDNTEAFF. CDR3 nucleotides: TGTGCCAGCAGCTTGAGGGATAACACTGAAGCTTTCTTT. The chain uses TRBV7-9 and TRBJ1-1; no firm D call. Trimming took off 3 bases at V and 2 bases at J, with 7 bases between the two ends. This CDR3 is built from 13 residues. Per the germline V gene, CDR1 is SEHNR and CDR2 is FQNEAQ (reference sequence).

This rearrangement joins TRBV9 to TRBJ1-1; no clear D. Germline values: CDR1 SGDLS, CDR2 YYNGEE. The V and J ends lost 0 bases and 1 base respectively, with 7 bases between them. The CDR3 runs to 14 residues. The CDR3 loop is CASSVVPGNTEAFF. CDR3 in DNA: TGTGCCAGCAGCGTAGTTCCAGGGAACACTGAAGCTTTCTTT.

The chain uses TRBV24-1 and TRBJ2-3, with a tentative D call TRBD1 (6 bases). The CDR3 runs to 13 residues. V lost 3 bases, J lost 5 bases, and 8 bases lay in between. Germline lookup yields CDR1 KGHDR and CDR2 SFDVKD. DNA for the CDR3: TGTGCCACCAGTGATGTAGGGGGAGATACGCAGTATTTT. It is translated as CATSDVGGDTQYF.

V is TRBV29-1 and J is TRBJ1-1; maybe TRBD1 (5 bases). V lost 1 base and J lost 3, with 12 bases in between. CDR3 length: 14 amino acids. In germline, CDR1 is SQVTM, CDR2 ANQGSEA. The CDR3 spells CSVEVQGGDTEAFF. CDR3 DNA: TGCAGCGTTGAAGTCCAGGGAGGGGACACTGAAGCTTTCTTT.

The gene calls are TRBV12-2 and TRBJ2-2; the table names TRBD1, a call not compared with the DNA. TRBV12-2 is given as a pseudogene. The CDR3 covers 17 residues. CDR3 DNA: TGTGCAAGTCGCCTGAAGGACAGGGGCGGGATCACCGGGGAGCTGTTTTTT. Its translation: CASRLKDRGGITGELFF.

This chain connects TRBV9 to TRBJ1-1; D is unresolved. Trimming removed 3 bases at V and 1 base at J, with 16 bases between. CDR1 is SGDLS and CDR2 is YYNGEE in the germline V gene. The CDR3 runs to 16 residues. CDR3 sequence reads: CASSAVGRSGNTEAFF. The CDR3 nucleotides read TGTGCCAGCAGCGCCGTGGGCAGATCTGGGAACACTGAAGCTTTCTTT.

CDR3 sequence reads: CASSYSTRGLGGELFF. CDR3 nucleotides: TGTGCCAGCAGTTACTCGACCAGGGGGCTGGGCGGGGAGCTGTTTTTT. The chain employs TRBV6-5 and TRBJ2-2, with 8 bases lining up with TRBD1. The V segment lost 0 bases and the J segment 7 bases; nucleotides outside the gene matches: 7. Germline V gene lookup returns CDR1 MNHEY and CDR2 SVGAGI. This CDR3 is built from 16 residues.

The chain's CDR3 is CASSRAQAPPGELFF. The CDR3 DNA follows: TGTGCCAGCAGCCGAGCACAGGCGCCACCCGGGGAGCTGTTTTTT. This chain links TRBV6-5 with TRBJ2-2; a weak D match, TRBD1 (5 bases). The V and J ends lost 6 bases and 6 bases respectively, with 17 bases between them. The CDR3 spans 15 residues. The germline gives CDR1 MNHEY, CDR2 SVGAGI.